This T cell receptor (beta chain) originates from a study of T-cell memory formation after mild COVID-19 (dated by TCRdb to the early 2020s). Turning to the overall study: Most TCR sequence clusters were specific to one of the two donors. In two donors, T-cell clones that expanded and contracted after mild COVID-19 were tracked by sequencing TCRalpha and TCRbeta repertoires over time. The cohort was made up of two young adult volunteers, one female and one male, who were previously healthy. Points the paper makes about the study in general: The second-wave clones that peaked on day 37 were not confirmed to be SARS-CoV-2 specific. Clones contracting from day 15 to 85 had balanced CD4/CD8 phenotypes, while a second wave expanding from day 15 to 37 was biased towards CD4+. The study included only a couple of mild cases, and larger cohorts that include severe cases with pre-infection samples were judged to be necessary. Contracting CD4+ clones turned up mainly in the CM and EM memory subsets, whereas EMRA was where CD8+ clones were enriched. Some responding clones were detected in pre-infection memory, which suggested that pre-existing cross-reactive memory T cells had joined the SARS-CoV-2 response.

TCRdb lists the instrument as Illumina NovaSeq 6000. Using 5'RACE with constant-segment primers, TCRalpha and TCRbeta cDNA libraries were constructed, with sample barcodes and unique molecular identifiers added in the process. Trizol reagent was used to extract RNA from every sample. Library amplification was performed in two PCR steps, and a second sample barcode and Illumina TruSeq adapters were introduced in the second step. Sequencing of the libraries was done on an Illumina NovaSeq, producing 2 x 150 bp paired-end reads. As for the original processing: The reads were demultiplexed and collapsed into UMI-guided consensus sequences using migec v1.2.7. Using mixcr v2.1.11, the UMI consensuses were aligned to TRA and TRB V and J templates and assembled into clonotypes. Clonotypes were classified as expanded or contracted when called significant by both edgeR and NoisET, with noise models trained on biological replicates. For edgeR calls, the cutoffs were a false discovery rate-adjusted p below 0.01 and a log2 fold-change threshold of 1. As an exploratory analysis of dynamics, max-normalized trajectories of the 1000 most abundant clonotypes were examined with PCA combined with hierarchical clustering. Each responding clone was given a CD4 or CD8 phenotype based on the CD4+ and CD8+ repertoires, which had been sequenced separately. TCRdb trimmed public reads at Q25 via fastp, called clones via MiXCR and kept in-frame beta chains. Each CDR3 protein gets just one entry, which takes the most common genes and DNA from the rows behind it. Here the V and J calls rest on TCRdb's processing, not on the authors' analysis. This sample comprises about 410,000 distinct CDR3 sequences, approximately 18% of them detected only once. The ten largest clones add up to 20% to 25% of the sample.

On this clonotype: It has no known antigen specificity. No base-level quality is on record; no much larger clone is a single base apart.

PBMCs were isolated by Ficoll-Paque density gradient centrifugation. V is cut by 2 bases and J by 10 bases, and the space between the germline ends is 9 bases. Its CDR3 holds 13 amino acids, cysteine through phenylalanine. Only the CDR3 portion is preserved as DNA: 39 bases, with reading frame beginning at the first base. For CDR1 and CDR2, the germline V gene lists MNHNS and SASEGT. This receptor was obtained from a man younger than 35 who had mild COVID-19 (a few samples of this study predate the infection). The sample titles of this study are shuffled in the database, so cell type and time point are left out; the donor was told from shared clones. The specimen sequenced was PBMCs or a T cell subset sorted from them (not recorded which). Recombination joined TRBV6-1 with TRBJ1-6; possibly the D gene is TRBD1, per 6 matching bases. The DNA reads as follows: TGTGCCAGCAGTGAATGGGACAAGTCACCCCTCCACTTT. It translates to CASSEWDKSPLHF.